These T cell receptor beta chains were read from a single sample in a study of blood T cell repertoires in COVID-19. Generated by immunoSEQ multiplex PCR, the TCRdb table keeps only in-frame clones and is missing some. The sample has about 52,000 clones; 80% to 95% are singletons. The sequencing input was peripheral blood. Source of these receptors: a man aged 50-60 years with active COVID-19. CDR3s include the opening cysteine and the closing phenylalanine or tryptophan. The D gene is left open where the match is weak. Expanded clones are given a class, and other clones once, few, many or no size at all.

D	J	V	size	DNA	CDR3
NA	TRBJ1-2	TRBV7-2	NA	TGTGCCAACACCCCCGCTAACTATGGCTACACCTTC	CANTPANYGYTF
NA	TRBJ2-1	TRBV5-6	few	TGTGCCAGCAGCCTTGTGGGGGGGCTAGCAGCTTACAATGAGCAGTTCTTC	CASSLVGGLAAYNEQFF
NA	TRBJ1-4	TRBV27	NA	TGTGCCAGCAGTTGGGGGCAGTTGGCTAATGAAAAACTGTTTTTT	CASSWGQLANEKLFF
TRBD1	TRBJ2-7	TRBV29-1	NA	TGCAGCGTTGAGTGTGACAGGGGGGCTGGCGAGCAGTACTTC	CSVECDRGAGEQYF
TRBD1	TRBJ1-3	TRBV3-1/TRBV3-2	NA	TGTGCCAGCAGCCGCCTAACAGGGGATTCGTGGGGAAACACCATATATTTT	CASSRLTGDSWGNTIYF
TRBD2	TRBJ2-7	TRBV19	NA	TGTGCCAGTAGTCCCTCCCTAGCGGGGGGGTCCCACGAGCAGTACTTC	CASSPSLAGGSHEQYF
TRBD2	TRBJ2-3	TRBV27	NA	TGTGCCAGCAGTTTAGCGGGGGGCCTCACAGATACGCAGTATTTT	CASSLAGGLTDTQYF
NA	TRBJ1-2	TRBV7-2	NA	TGTGCCAGCAGTAGCCGGGTCATTACGCTCTATGGCTACACCTTC	CASSSRVITLYGYTF
TRBD2	TRBJ2-1	TRBV2	NA	TGTGCCAGCAGTGAGCGGGAGGGCCCCTACAATGAGCAGTTCTTC	CASSEREGPYNEQFF
NA	TRBJ2-2	TRBV5-1	NA	TGCGCCAGCAGCTTGGGATCGGGAGTTCCCGGGGAGCTGTTTTTT	CASSLGSGVPGELFF
TRBD2	TRBJ2-5	TRBV6-5	NA	TGTGCCAGCAGCGCTCTAGCGGGAGCAGAGACCCAGTACTTC	CASSALAGAETQYF
NA	TRBJ2-5	TRBV7-2	NA	TGTGCCAGCAGCTTAAGATCCGCGGGGTTTCAAGAGACCCAGTACTTC	CASSLRSAGFQETQYF
NA	TRBJ2-2	TRBV5-5	NA	TGTGCCAGCAGGTCAGGGTCGGGGAACACCGGGGAGCTGTTTTTT	CASRSGSGNTGELFF
TRBD2	TRBJ2-1	TRBV3-1/TRBV3-2	NA	TGTGCCAGCAGCCAGGGACTAGCGGGAGGGCCGGGGAATGAGCAGTTCTTC	CASSQGLAGGPGNEQFF
NA	TRBJ1-2	TRBV27	once	TGTGCCAGCAGTTTAATCGAAGGGGCGGGCTACACCTTC	CASSLIEGAGYTF
TRBD1	TRBJ2-5	TRBV5-1	NA	TGCGCCAGCAGCAAGACAGGGATAGAGACCCAGTACTTC	CASSKTGIETQYF
TRBD2	TRBJ2-3	TRBV19	NA	TGTGCCAGTAGTGGGATTTCGGGAGGTACAGATACGCAGTATTTT	CASSGISGGTDTQYF
TRBD2	TRBJ2-3	TRBV3-1/TRBV3-2	NA	TGTGCCAGCAGCCTACTAGCGGGGGTAGGAGGCACAGATACGCAGTATTTT	CASSLLAGVGGTDTQYF
TRBD2	TRBJ2-5	TRBV2	NA	TGTGCCAGTACAGTGCTAGCGGGGGAGACCCAGTACTTC	CASTVLAGETQYF
NA	TRBJ2-1	TRBV5-6	NA	TGTGCCAGCAGCTTTAGCTCCGATGAGCAGTTCTTC	CASSFSSDEQFF
TRBD2	TRBJ2-2	TRBV9	NA	TGTGCCAGCAGCGTAGGTAGCGGGATAAACACCGGGGAGCTGTTTTTT	CASSVGSGINTGELFF
NA	TRBJ2-6	TRBV6-2/TRBV6-3	NA	TGTGCCAGCAGTTACTCGCCCGTCTATCGCTCTGGGGCCAACGTCCTGACTTTC	CASSYSPVYRSGANVLTF
TRBD1	TRBJ1-2	TRBV11-2	NA	TGTGCCAGCAGCCCGGACAGGGGGTATGGCTACACCTTC	CASSPDRGYGYTF
NA	TRBJ2-7	TRBV2	NA	TGTGCCAGCAGTGCGGGAAACTACGAGCAGTACTTC	CASSAGNYEQYF
NA	TRBJ1-1	TRBV11-2	NA	TGTGCCAGCAGCTTAAGACACCAGAACACTGAAGCTTTCTTT	CASSLRHQNTEAFF
NA	TRBJ2-5	TRBV5-1	NA	TGCGCCAGCAGCTTTGAAAGGGGCCTGGAGGAGACCCAGTACTTC	CASSFERGLEETQYF
TRBD2	TRBJ2-1	TRBV7-9	NA	TGTGCCAGCAGCTTCGCTGGGGGGGGTGAGCAGTTCTTC	CASSFAGGGEQFF
NA	TRBJ1-2	TRBV2	few	TGTGCCAGCAGTGTAGTACAGAACTATGGCTACACCTTC	CASSVVQNYGYTF
TRBD1	TRBJ1-6	TRBV5-4	NA	TGTGCCAGCAGCTTGAGTAGCAGGGGGAGGAATTCACCCCTCCACTTT	CASSLSSRGRNSPLHF
NA	TRBJ2-7	TRBV6-2/TRBV6-3	NA	TGTGCCAGCAGTTACTCGAAATCCGACGGGAACCCCTACGAGCAGTACTTC	CASSYSKSDGNPYEQYF
TRBD1	TRBJ2-3	TRBV7-9	NA	TGTGCCAGCAGCCAGGGACAGGGGAACACAGATACGCAGTATTTT	CASSQGQGNTDTQYF
TRBD1	TRBJ1-2	TRBV5-4	NA	TGTGCCAGCAGCTTGTCGGGACAGAGCTATGGCTACACCTTC	CASSLSGQSYGYTF
NA	TRBJ2-5	TRBV3-1/TRBV3-2	NA	TGTGCCAGCAGCCTTTTGGCGGGATTACAGACCCAGTACTTC	CASSLLAGLQTQYF
TRBD1	TRBJ1-3	TRBV7-9	NA	TGTGCCAGCAGCTTCTTACAGGGGGCGCTTGGAAACACCATATATTTT	CASSFLQGALGNTIYF
NA	TRBJ1-1	TRBV7-2	NA	TGTGCCAGCAGCTTAAAGGGGACTGAAGCTTTCTTT	CASSLKGTEAFF
NA	TRBJ1-3	TRBV10-2	NA	TGCGCCAGCAGTGGGGGACACCACTCTGGAAACACCATATATTTT	CASSGGHHSGNTIYF
NA	TRBJ1-4	TRBV30	NA	TGTGCCTGCCAAACATCCGGGTTTGATGAAAAACTGTTTTTT	CACQTSGFDEKLFF
NA	TRBJ2-1	TRBV27	NA	TGTGCCATCAGGTGCGCAAGCTCCTACAATGAGCAGTTCTTC	CAIRCASSYNEQFF
NA	TRBJ2-2	TRBV6-5	NA	TGTGCCAGCAGTTACTCGAAACTGAATCCCACCGGGGAGCTGTTTTTT	CASSYSKLNPTGELFF
TRBD2	TRBJ2-2	TRBV28	NA	TGTGCCAGCACCGGCGGGGGGGCCAACACCGGGGAGCTGTTTTTT	CASTGGGANTGELFF
TRBD2	TRBJ2-7	TRBV28	NA	TGTGCCAGCAGTGTGGTCGGGACTAGCGACGAGCAGTACTTC	CASSVVGTSDEQYF
TRBD1	TRBJ1-1	TRBV2	NA	TGTGCCAGCCTCCCCCAAGGGGGCAGTGAAGCTTTCTTT	CASLPQGGSEAFF
TRBD2	TRBJ2-7	TRBV6-5	NA	TGTGCCAGCCGCCTCGGACTAGGGCCCTACGAGCAGTACTTC	CASRLGLGPYEQYF
NA	TRBJ1-6	TRBV4-1	NA	TGCGCCAGCAGCTCCGTCGGGGGTGTAAACTCACCCCTCCACTTT	CASSSVGGVNSPLHF
NA	TRBJ2-3	TRBV5-4	NA	TGTGCCAGCAGCATATCCGGGACAGATACGCAGTATTTT	CASSISGTDTQYF
NA	TRBJ1-5	TRBV6-5	NA	TGTGCCAGCTTCCGGACACGGTATAGCAATCAGCCCCAGCATTTT	CASFRTRYSNQPQHF
NA	TRBJ2-4	TRBV7-9	NA	TGTGCCAGCAGCTCCCGGACAGACATTCAGTACTTC	CASSSRTDIQYF
NA	TRBJ1-3	TRBV19	NA	TGTGCCAGTAGTATACGAACTGGCTCTGGAAACACCATATATTTT	CASSIRTGSGNTIYF
TRBD2	TRBJ2-3	TRBV7-8	once	TGTGCCAGCAGCTTAGTCGGGACTAGCGGTGGCGATACGCAGTATTTT	CASSLVGTSGGDTQYF